The rows below give T cell receptor beta chains drawn from one sample of a study of neurological immune-mediated disorders. One entry per CDR3 protein, called by TCRdb with MiXCR from the 5' RACE reads. The top ten hold 1.6% of the sample, which has about 49,000 distinct CDR3 sequences, 10% seen once. The sample comprised PBMCs. These receptors all come from a woman in her 40s in good health. CDR3s include the opening cysteine and the closing phenylalanine or tryptophan. The D gene is left open where the match is weak. For some rows the clone size is stated as once, few or many, or as a class when expanded; others skip it.

v_call,j_call,clone_size,d_call,cdr3_aa,cdr3_nt
TRBV4-1,TRBJ1-5,few,-,CASSQAANQPQHF,TGCGCCAGCAGCCAAGCAGCCAATCAGCCCCAGCATTTT
TRBV12-3/TRBV12-4,TRBJ1-1,many,-,CASSLPHRVTEAFF,TGTGCCAGCAGTTTACCTCACCGGGTCACTGAAGCTTTCTTT
TRBV20-1,TRBJ2-3,many,TRBD2,CSAEGTSGEPDTQYF,TGCAGTGCTGAGGGGACTAGCGGGGAACCAGATACGCAGTATTTT
TRBV5-1,TRBJ1-6,many,TRBD1,CASSSDRGNSPLHF,TGCGCCAGCAGCTCGGACAGGGGAAATTCACCCCTCCACTTT
TRBV5-6,TRBJ1-5,many,-,CASSSGPTQSNQPQHF,TGTGCCAGCAGCTCAGGACCAACCCAGAGCAATCAGCCCCAGCATTTT
TRBV6-5,TRBJ1-1,-,TRBD1,CASSSGGGVLTEAFF,TGTGCCAGCAGTTCAGGGGGCGGCGTGCTCACTGAAGCTTTCTTT
TRBV4-1,TRBJ1-4,many,TRBD1,CASSQDGNRGNEKLFF,TGCGCCAGCAGCCAAGATGGGAACAGGGGTAATGAAAAACTGTTTTTT
TRBV7-2,TRBJ1-3,many,-,CASSLTRDSGNTIYF,TGTGCCAGCAGCTTAACCAGGGACTCTGGAAACACCATATATTTT
TRBV6-2/TRBV6-3,TRBJ2-1,many,TRBD2,CASTLIASGANEQFF,TGTGCCAGCACCCTAATCGCTAGCGGGGCCAATGAGCAGTTCTTC
TRBV6-2/TRBV6-3,TRBJ2-2,many,-,CASEKKGGQITGELFF,TGTGCCAGCGAAAAAAAGGGCGGGCAGATCACCGGGGAGCTGTTTTTT
TRBV12-3/TRBV12-4,TRBJ2-2,many,-,CASRSYGANTGELFF,TGTGCCAGCAGGTCGTACGGGGCGAACACCGGGGAGCTGTTTTTT
TRBV20-1,TRBJ2-5,many,-,CSARGGETQYF,TGCAGTGCTAGAGGTGGAGAGACCCAGTACTTC
TRBV7-9,TRBJ1-1,many,-,CASFLLGGYTEAFF,TGTGCCAGCTTCCTTTTGGGGGGTTACACTGAAGCTTTCTTT
TRBV18,TRBJ2-2,many,-,CASSRWEADTGELFF,TGTGCCAGCTCACGTTGGGAGGCGGACACCGGGGAGCTGTTTTTT
TRBV5-1,TRBJ2-1,many,TRBD1,CASSSGQLSNEQFF,TGCGCCAGCAGCTCGGGACAGCTTAGTAATGAGCAGTTCTTC
TRBV7-8,TRBJ1-5,many,TRBD1,CASSLTGGWDQPQHF,TGTGCCAGCAGCTTGACAGGGGGTTGGGATCAGCCCCAGCATTTT
TRBV10-3,TRBJ2-3,many,TRBD2,CAIRREGMGDTQYF,TGTGCCATCCGGCGGGAGGGGATGGGAGATACGCAGTATTTT
TRBV20-1,TRBJ2-2,many,TRBD2,CSARETSGDTGELFF,TGCAGTGCTAGGGAGACTAGCGGTGACACCGGGGAGCTGTTTTTT
TRBV18,TRBJ1-2,-,-,CASSPEVGWSYGYTF,TGTGCCAGCTCACCCGAAGTTGGGTGGTCCTATGGCTACACCTTC
TRBV7-3,TRBJ2-7,many,-,CASSYSGLGSYEQYF,TGTGCCAGCAGCTATAGCGGCCTCGGTTCCTACGAGCAGTACTTC
TRBV4-3,TRBJ2-7,-,TRBD1,CASSQQQGNFYEQYF,TGCGCCAGCAGCCAACAACAGGGGAATTTCTACGAGCAGTACTTC
TRBV7-2,TRBJ2-5,many,-,CASSFFPETQYF,TGTGCCAGCAGCTTCTTTCCGGAGACCCAGTACTTC
TRBV12-3/TRBV12-4,TRBJ1-5,-,-,CASSSAGAFSNQPQHF,TGTGCCAGCAGTTCCGCGGGGGCATTTAGCAATCAGCCCCAGCATTTT
TRBV2,TRBJ1-1,-,-,CASSDLGNTEAFF,TGTGCCAGCAGTGATCTGGGAAACACTGAAGCTTTCTTT
TRBV18,TRBJ2-2,many,TRBD1,CASSPWTGANTGELFF,TGTGCCAGCTCACCATGGACAGGGGCGAACACCGGGGAGCTGTTTTTT
TRBV27,TRBJ2-1,many,TRBD1,CASSSRNQGAYNEQFF,TGTGCCAGCAGTTCCCGGAACCAGGGGGCCTACAATGAGCAGTTCTTC
TRBV5-5,TRBJ2-7,many,TRBD2,CASIALAGGLEQYF,TGTGCCAGCATCGCACTAGCGGGAGGCCTCGAGCAGTACTTC
TRBV5-5,TRBJ2-3,many,-,CASSLLDVGTDTQYF,TGTGCCAGCAGCCTATTGGACGTCGGCACAGATACGCAGTATTTT
TRBV20-1,TRBJ2-7,many,TRBD2,CSATSGGPTYEQYF,TGCAGTGCTACTAGCGGGGGGCCGACCTACGAGCAGTACTTC
TRBV24-1,TRBJ1-1,-,-,CATSDPDTAEAFF,TGTGCCACCAGTGACCCAGACACGGCCGAAGCGTTCTTT
TRBV4-3,TRBJ1-4,many,TRBD1,CASSQGGTDVIEKLFF,TGCGCCAGCAGCCAGGGCGGGACAGATGTAATTGAAAAACTGTTTTTT
TRBV12-3/TRBV12-4,TRBJ1-1,many,TRBD1,CASSILTGGTEAFF,TGTGCCAGCAGTATCCTGACAGGGGGCACTGAAGCTTTCTTT
TRBV12-3/TRBV12-4,TRBJ1-6,many,-,CASSLQGYNSPLHF,TGTGCCAGCAGTTTACAGGGTTATAATTCACCCCTCCACTTT
TRBV7-8,TRBJ2-1,many,-,CASSLALGGQFF,TGTGCCAGCAGCTTAGCGTTAGGGGGGCAGTTCTTC
TRBV11-2,TRBJ1-2,many,TRBD1,CASSPGTEYGYTF,TGTGCCAGCAGCCCCGGGACAGAGTATGGCTACACCTTC
TRBV20-1,TRBJ2-3,many,TRBD1,CSARGPTGVDFNTQYF,TGCAGTGCTAGAGGACCGACAGGGGTTGATTTTAATACGCAGTATTTT
TRBV18,TRBJ1-2,few,-,CASSPPALPYGYTF,TGTGCCAGCTCACCACCGGCACTGCCCTATGGCTACACCTTC
TRBV7-3,TRBJ1-2,-,-,CASSQGGGYGYTF,TGTGCCAGCAGCCAGGGAGGGGGCTATGGCTACACCTTC
TRBV24-1,TRBJ2-3,many,-,CATSGTGPQDTQYF,TGTGCCACCAGTGGGACTGGCCCCCAAGATACGCAGTATTTT
TRBV5-1,TRBJ2-1,many,TRBD2,CASSLVPGLAYNEQFF,TGCGCCAGCAGCTTGGTCCCAGGACTAGCATACAATGAGCAGTTCTTC
TRBV20-1,TRBJ2-7,many,TRBD1,CSAHPGTGYHEQYF,TGCAGTGCACACCCCGGGACAGGGTATCACGAGCAGTACTTC
TRBV20-1,TRBJ2-2,many,TRBD2,CSALPFGTSGGTGELFF,TGCAGTGCTCTTCCCTTTGGGACTAGCGGCGGCACCGGGGAGCTGTTTTTT
TRBV20-1,TRBJ1-5,many,-,CSARVGGGEAQPQHF,TGCAGTGCTAGAGTTGGGGGGGGAGAGGCTCAGCCCCAGCATTTT
TRBV5-6,TRBJ2-7,many,TRBD1,CASSLLDRVNEQYF,TGTGCCAGCAGCTTGTTGGACAGGGTGAACGAGCAGTACTTC
TRBV20-1,TRBJ2-1,many,TRBD2,CSASFVGGPIQYNEQFF,TGCAGTGCTAGTTTCGTGGGAGGGCCAATTCAATACAATGAGCAGTTCTTC
TRBV18,TRBJ2-1,many,TRBD2,CASSLRREDGEQFF,TGTGCCAGCTCCCTCCGGCGGGAGGACGGTGAGCAGTTCTTC
TRBV7-2,TRBJ2-3,many,-,CASSPAMVGTQYF,TGTGCCAGCAGCCCCGCAATGGTGGGGACGCAGTATTTT
TRBV7-3,TRBJ1-2,many,-,CASSLPRTERIGYTF,TGTGCCAGCAGCCTCCCAAGGACAGAAAGGATCGGCTACACCTTC
TRBV6-2/TRBV6-3,TRBJ2-5,many,-,CASSPERLETQYF,TGTGCCAGCAGTCCCGAGCGGCTGGAGACCCAGTACTTC
TRBV6-2/TRBV6-3,TRBJ2-1,many,-,CASGLYYEQFF,TGTGCCAGCGGCCTCTACTATGAGCAGTTCTTC
TRBV24-1,TRBJ2-1,many,-,CATSDLDGRGHNEQFF,TGTGCCACCAGTGATTTGGACGGCCGAGGGCACAATGAGCAGTTCTTC
TRBV9,TRBJ2-6,many,-,CASSGDASGANVLTF,TGTGCCAGCAGCGGGGACGCCTCTGGGGCCAACGTCCTGACTTTC
TRBV5-1,TRBJ2-7,many,TRBD1,CASSYNRGPYEQYF,TGCGCCAGCAGCTATAACAGGGGGCCCTACGAGCAGTACTTC
TRBV20-1,TRBJ2-7,many,-,CSARDRILAGIEQYF,TGCAGTGCTAGAGATCGCATCCTGGCGGGGATCGAGCAGTACTTC
TRBV28,TRBJ2-5,-,-,CASSFQATQENKYF,TGTGCCAGCAGTTTCCAGGCTACTCAAGAGAACAAGTACTTC
TRBV20-1,TRBJ1-4,many,TRBD1,CSARQGAQYEKLFF,TGCAGTGCTCGACAGGGGGCCCAATATGAAAAACTGTTTTTT
TRBV10-3,TRBJ1-2,few,-,CAISDPEPYGYTF,TGTGCCATCAGTGACCCTGAGCCCTATGGCTACACCTTC
TRBV7-3,TRBJ1-1,many,-,CASSLTRNTEAFF,TGTGCCAGCAGCTTAACCAGGAACACTGAAGCTTTCTTT